This is a list of T cell receptor beta chains from one sample in a study of T cell responses to AZD1222 COVID-19 vaccine. Produced via immunoSEQ multiplex PCR; TCRdb's table is partial and in-frame only. The repertoire holds approximately 200,000 clones, with less than 95% as singletons. Sequenced here: peripheral blood, sampled 28 days after the second dose of the MenACWY control vaccine. These receptors were collected from an adult who received the MenACWY meningococcal vaccine as a control. Each CDR3 is given with its conserved first and last residue. The order of the fields is V gene, D gene, clone size, J gene, CDR3 protein, CDR3 DNA. D genes are given only for firm matches. A row's size may be missing; if present it is once, few, many or a size class.

V gene: TRBV11-3
D gene: .
clone size: .
J gene: TRBJ2-3
CDR3 protein: CASSPTAIDTQYF
CDR3 DNA: TGTGCCAGCAGCCCCACGGCGATAGATACGCAGTATTTT

V gene: TRBV30
D gene: TRBD1
clone size: once
J gene: TRBJ2-7
CDR3 protein: CAWSAGQGSYEQYF
CDR3 DNA: TGTGCCTGGAGTGCCGGACAGGGGTCCTACGAGCAGTACTTC

V gene: TRBV7-2
D gene: TRBD2
clone size: .
J gene: TRBJ2-2
CDR3 protein: CASNVGLAGRTGELFF
CDR3 DNA: TGTGCCAGCAACGTTGGACTAGCTGGGCGGACCGGGGAGCTGTTTTTT

V gene: TRBV6-5
D gene: .
clone size: .
J gene: TRBJ1-2
CDR3 protein: CASSRGAANPHGYTF
CDR3 DNA: TGTGCCAGCTCACGGGGGGCTGCTAATCCGCATGGCTACACCTTC

V gene: TRBV5-1
D gene: .
clone size: .
J gene: TRBJ1-6
CDR3 protein: CASSLAAGSSYNSPLHF
CDR3 DNA: TGCGCCAGCAGCTTGGCGGCTGGGAGCTCCTATAATTCACCCCTCCACTTT

V gene: TRBV5-6
D gene: .
clone size: .
J gene: TRBJ2-7
CDR3 protein: CASSSGRSSYEQYF
CDR3 DNA: TGTGCCAGCAGTTCGGGGCGGAGCTCCTACGAGCAGTACTTC

V gene: TRBV28
D gene: .
clone size: .
J gene: TRBJ1-1
CDR3 protein: CASSLGWRTEAFF
CDR3 DNA: TGTGCCAGCAGTTTAGGGTGGAGAACTGAAGCTTTCTTT

V gene: TRBV4-3
D gene: .
clone size: once
J gene: TRBJ2-1
CDR3 protein: CASSQDRVSSYNEQFF
CDR3 DNA: TGCGCCAGCAGCCAAGATAGGGTGAGCTCCTACAATGAGCAGTTCTTC

V gene: TRBV7-2
D gene: .
clone size: .
J gene: TRBJ2-1
CDR3 protein: CASSLGGRPYNEQFF
CDR3 DNA: TGTGCCAGCAGCTTAGGTGGTAGGCCCTACAATGAGCAGTTCTTC

V gene: TRBV5-6
D gene: .
clone size: .
J gene: TRBJ2-2
CDR3 protein: CASSLDSQYPNTGELFF
CDR3 DNA: TGTGCCAGCAGCTTGGACAGCCAATACCCGAACACCGGGGAGCTGTTTTTT

V gene: TRBV27
D gene: .
clone size: .
J gene: TRBJ2-7
CDR3 protein: CASRLTGASSYEQYF
CDR3 DNA: TGTGCCAGCCGACTTACGGGAGCCTCCTCCTACGAGCAGTACTTC

V gene: TRBV30
D gene: .
clone size: .
J gene: TRBJ1-1
CDR3 protein: CAWGAGEESTEAFF
CDR3 DNA: TGTGCCTGGGGGGCAGGGGAGGAGAGCACTGAAGCTTTCTTT

V gene: TRBV27
D gene: .
clone size: .
J gene: TRBJ2-3
CDR3 protein: CASSFFDGTDTQYF
CDR3 DNA: TGTGCCAGCAGTTTTTTCGACGGCACAGATACGCAGTATTTT

V gene: TRBV30
D gene: .
clone size: .
J gene: TRBJ1-1
CDR3 protein: CAWSVGGKSTEAFF
CDR3 DNA: TGTGCCTGGAGTGTAGGGGGGAAGAGTACTGAAGCTTTCTTT

V gene: TRBV7-9
D gene: TRBD1
clone size: .
J gene: TRBJ1-6
CDR3 protein: CASSLKPGTGVYSPLHF
CDR3 DNA: TGTGCCAGCAGCCTTAAACCCGGGACAGGGGTTTACTCACCCCTCCACTTT

V gene: TRBV18
D gene: .
clone size: .
J gene: TRBJ1-1
CDR3 protein: CASSPPGGAVGTEAFF
CDR3 DNA: TGTGCCAGCTCACCACCGGGGGGCGCGGTCGGCACTGAAGCTTTCTTT

V gene: TRBV5-1
D gene: .
clone size: .
J gene: TRBJ2-1
CDR3 protein: CASSLGTASYNEQFF
CDR3 DNA: TGCGCCAGCAGCCTAGGGACGGCATCCTACAATGAGCAGTTCTTC

V gene: TRBV7-9
D gene: TRBD2
clone size: once
J gene: TRBJ2-5
CDR3 protein: CASSPGLVETQYF
CDR3 DNA: TGTGCCAGCAGCCCCGGACTAGTAGAGACCCAGTACTTC

V gene: TRBV24-1
D gene: .
clone size: .
J gene: TRBJ2-1
CDR3 protein: CATGSGAYNEQFF
CDR3 DNA: TGTGCCACGGGGAGTGGAGCCTACAATGAGCAGTTCTTC

V gene: TRBV3-1/TRBV3-2
D gene: TRBD2
clone size: .
J gene: TRBJ2-1
CDR3 protein: CASSQAGGGEQFF
CDR3 DNA: TGTGCCAGCAGCCAAGCGGGAGGGGGTGAGCAGTTCTTC

V gene: TRBV24-1
D gene: TRBD2
clone size: .
J gene: TRBJ2-3
CDR3 protein: CATSDIPPAGATDTQYF
CDR3 DNA: TGTGCCACCAGTGACATCCCCCCAGCGGGAGCTACAGATACGCAGTATTTT

V gene: TRBV5-5
D gene: .
clone size: .
J gene: TRBJ1-6
CDR3 protein: CASSPQTGDSPLHF
CDR3 DNA: TGTGCCAGCAGCCCCCAGACAGGAGATTCACCCCTCCACTTT

V gene: TRBV29-1
D gene: .
clone size: .
J gene: TRBJ2-1
CDR3 protein: CSVGHNEQFF
CDR3 DNA: TGCAGCGTTGGCCACAATGAGCAGTTCTTC

V gene: TRBV18
D gene: TRBD1
clone size: .
J gene: TRBJ1-2
CDR3 protein: CASSPPDRSYGYTF
CDR3 DNA: TGTGCCAGCTCACCACCGGACAGGTCTTATGGCTACACCTTC

V gene: TRBV5-6
D gene: TRBD1
clone size: .
J gene: TRBJ2-7
CDR3 protein: CASSLELGTGSYEQYF
CDR3 DNA: TGTGCCAGCAGCTTGGAACTGGGGACAGGCTCCTACGAGCAGTACTTC